This TCR beta chain was sequenced for a study of blood T cell repertoires in COVID-19. The germline gives CDR1 MNHEY, CDR2 SMNVEV (reference sequence). V gave up 2 bases and J gave up 5 bases; unmatched junction bases: 4. The CDR3 sequence is 14 residues long. Authors' methods: Amplification of reference gene primers provided the estimated nucleated cell counts. Sequencing used immunoSEQ multiplex PCR; TCRdb keeps in-frame clones, though not all of them. The D gene and trimming were derived from the DNA, and the V and J assignments and clone size from that table. The sample includes 190,000 or so clones, approximately 85% of them seen just once. Cohorts were determined from participant-reported clinical history.

V gene TRBV27 combines with J gene TRBJ2-3; TRBD1 agrees at 7 bases. This TCR derives from a woman aged 25 to 39 who had recovered from COVID-19. Specimen: PBMCs or T cells enriched from blood (not recorded which). CDR3 bases: TGTGCCAGCAGTTTAAACCAGGGGGAAGATACGCAGTATTTT. It encodes CASSLNQGEDTQYF.